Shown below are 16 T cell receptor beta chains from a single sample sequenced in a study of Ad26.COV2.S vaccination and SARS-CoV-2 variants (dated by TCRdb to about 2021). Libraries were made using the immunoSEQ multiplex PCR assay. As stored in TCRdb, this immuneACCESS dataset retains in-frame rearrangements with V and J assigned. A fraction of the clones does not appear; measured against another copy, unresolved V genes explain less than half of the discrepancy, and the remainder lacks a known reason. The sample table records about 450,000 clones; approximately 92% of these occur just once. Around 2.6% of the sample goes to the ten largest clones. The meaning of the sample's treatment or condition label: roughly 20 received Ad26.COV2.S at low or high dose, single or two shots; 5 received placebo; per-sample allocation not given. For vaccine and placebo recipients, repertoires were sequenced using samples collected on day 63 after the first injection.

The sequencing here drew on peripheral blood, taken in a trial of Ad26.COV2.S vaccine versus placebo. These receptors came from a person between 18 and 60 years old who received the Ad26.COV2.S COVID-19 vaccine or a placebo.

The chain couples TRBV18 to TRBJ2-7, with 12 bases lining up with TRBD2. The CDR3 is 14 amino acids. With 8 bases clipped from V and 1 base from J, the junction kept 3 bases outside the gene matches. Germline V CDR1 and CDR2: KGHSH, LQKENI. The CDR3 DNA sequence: TGTGCCAGCCCTACTAGCGGGAGGTCCTACGAGCAGTACGTC. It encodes CASPTSGRSYEQYV.

The CDR3 DNA reads TGTGCCACCAGCAGAGTTCCTGGAGACAGGGTACCCATTGAGCAGTACTTC. Translated: CATSRVPGDRVPIEQYF. This rearrangement joins TRBV15 to TRBJ2-7, with TRBD1 matching 7 bases. This CDR3 is built from 17 residues. The V gene end was trimmed by 1 base and the J gene end by 7 bases; junction bases not matched to a gene: 16. Looked up from germline, CDR1 is LNHNV and CDR2 is YYDKDF (reference sequence). Drawing the rest from reference TRBV15 and TRBJ2-7, the complete variable domain is DAMVIQNPRYQVTQFGKPVTLSCSQTLNHNVMYWYQQKSSQAPKLLFHYYDKDFNNEADTPDNFQSRRPNTSFCFLDIRSPGLGDTAMYLCATSRVPGDRVPIEQYFGPGTRLTVT.

The CDR3 here is CASSPRQGHEQYV. In DNA form, the CDR3 reads TGTGCCAGCTCACCAAGACAGGGACACGAGCAGTACGTC. The V and J genes are TRBV18 and TRBJ2-7; the match to TRBD1 covers 7 bases. The CDR3 is made up of 13 amino acids. V lost 2 bases and J lost 5; bases outside the gene matches: 3. Germline V gene sequence: CDR1 KGHSH, CDR2 LQKENI.

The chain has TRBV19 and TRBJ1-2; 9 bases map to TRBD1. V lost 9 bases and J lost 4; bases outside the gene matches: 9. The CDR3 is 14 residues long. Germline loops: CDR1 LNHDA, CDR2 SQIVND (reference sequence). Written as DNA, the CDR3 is TGTGCCAGCCGACACAGGGGGCCTGGCTATGGCTACACCTTC. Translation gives CASRHRGPGYGYTF. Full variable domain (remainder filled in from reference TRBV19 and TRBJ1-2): DGGITQSPKYLFRKEGQNVTLSCEQNLNHDAMYWYRQDPGQGLRLIYYSQIVNDFQKGDIAEGYSVSREKKESFPLTVTSAQKNPTAFYLCASRHRGPGYGYTFGSGTRLTVV.

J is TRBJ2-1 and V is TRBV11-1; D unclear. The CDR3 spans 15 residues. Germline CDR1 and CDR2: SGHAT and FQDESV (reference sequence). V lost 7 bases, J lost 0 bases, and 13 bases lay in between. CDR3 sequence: CASTLGSGSYNEQFF. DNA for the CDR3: TGTGCCAGCACCCTAGGGTCGGGCTCCTACAATGAGCAGTTCTTC. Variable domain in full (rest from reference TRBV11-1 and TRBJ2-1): EAEVAQSPRYKITEKSQAVAFWCDPISGHATLYWYRQILGQGPELLVQFQDESVVDDSQLPKDRFSAERLKGVDSTLKIQPAELGDSAMYLCASTLGSGSYNEQFFGPGTRLTVL.

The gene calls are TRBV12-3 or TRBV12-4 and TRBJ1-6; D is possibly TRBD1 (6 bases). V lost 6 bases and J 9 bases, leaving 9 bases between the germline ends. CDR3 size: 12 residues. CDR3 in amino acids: CASRTGASPLHF. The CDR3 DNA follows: TGTGCCAGCAGGACGGGGGCTTCACCCCTCCACTTT.

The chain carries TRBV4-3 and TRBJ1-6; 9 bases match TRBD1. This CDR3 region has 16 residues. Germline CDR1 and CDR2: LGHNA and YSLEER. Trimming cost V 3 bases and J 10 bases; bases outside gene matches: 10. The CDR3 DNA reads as TGCGCCAGCAGCCAGGGAGGGACAGGGTTAGACTCACCCCTCCACTTT. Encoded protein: CASSQGGTGLDSPLHF.

CDR3 region: CASSFGGTAIFNSPLHF. In DNA form, the CDR3 reads TGTGCCAGCAGTTTCGGGGGGACAGCTATCTTTAATTCACCCCTCCACTTT. This sequence joins TRBV28 and TRBJ1-6; 7 nucleotides match TRBD1. Trimming at V came to 3 bases and at J to 6 bases, leaving 11 bases not matched to a gene. Germline V CDR1 and CDR2: MDHEN, SYDVKM. There are 17 residues in the CDR3. The whole variable domain, remainder taken from reference TRBV28 and TRBJ1-6, is DVKVTQSSRYLVKRTGEKVFLECVQDMDHENMFWYRQDPGLGLRLIYFSYDVKMKEKGDIPEGYSVSREKKERFSLILESASTNQTSMYLCASSFGGTAIFNSPLHFGNGTRLTVT.

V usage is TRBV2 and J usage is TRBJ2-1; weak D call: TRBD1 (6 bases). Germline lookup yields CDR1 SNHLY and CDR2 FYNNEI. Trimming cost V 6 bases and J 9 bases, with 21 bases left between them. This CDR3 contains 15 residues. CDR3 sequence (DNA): TGTGCCAGCAGACCACAGGGCCGATCTTCGGGTGAGCAGTTCTTC. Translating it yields CASRPQGRSSGEQFF.

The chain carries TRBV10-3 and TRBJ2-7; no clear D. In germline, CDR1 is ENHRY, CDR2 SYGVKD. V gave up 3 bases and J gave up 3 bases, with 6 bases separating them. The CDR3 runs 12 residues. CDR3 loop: CAISDGFYEQYF. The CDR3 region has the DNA TGTGCCATCAGTGACGGTTTCTACGAGCAGTACTTC.

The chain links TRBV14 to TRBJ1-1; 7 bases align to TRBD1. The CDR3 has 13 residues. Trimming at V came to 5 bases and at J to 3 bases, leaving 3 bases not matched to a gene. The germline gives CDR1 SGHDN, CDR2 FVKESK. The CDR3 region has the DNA TGTGCCAGCAGCAGGGGGCCTGACACTGAAGCTTTCTTT. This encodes CASSRGPDTEAFF. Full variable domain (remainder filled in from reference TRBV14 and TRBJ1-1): EAGVTQFPSHSVIEKGQTVTLRCDPISGHDNLYWYRRVMGKEIKFLLHFVKESKQDESGMPNNRFLAERTGGTYSTLKVQPAELEDSGVYFCASSRGPDTEAFFGQGTRLTVV.

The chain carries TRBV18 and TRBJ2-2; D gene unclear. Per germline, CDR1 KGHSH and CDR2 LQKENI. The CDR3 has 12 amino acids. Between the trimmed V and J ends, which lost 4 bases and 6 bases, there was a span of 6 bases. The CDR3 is CASSRLAGELFF. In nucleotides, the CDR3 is TGTGCCAGCTCACGGCTGGCCGGGGAGCTGTTTTTT.

CDR3 nucleotide sequence: TGTGCCAGTAGTATTGGGGTGGTTCGGGGTAGGAACACTGAAGCTTTCTTT. Translated, it gives CASSIGVVRGRNTEAFF. The chain recombines TRBV19 with TRBJ1-1; D gene uncertain. Germline CDR1 reads LNHDA; CDR2 reads SQIVND (reference sequence). The CDR3 consists of 17 residues. V lost 3 bases to trimming and J lost 1 base, with 18 bases between them.

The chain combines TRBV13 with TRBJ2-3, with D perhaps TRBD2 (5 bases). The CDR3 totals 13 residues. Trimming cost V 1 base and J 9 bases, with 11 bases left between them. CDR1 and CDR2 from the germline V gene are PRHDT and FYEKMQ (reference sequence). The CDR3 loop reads CASSLEAPGTQYF. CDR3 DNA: TGTGCCAGCAGCTTAGAGGCACCGGGGACGCAGTATTTT.

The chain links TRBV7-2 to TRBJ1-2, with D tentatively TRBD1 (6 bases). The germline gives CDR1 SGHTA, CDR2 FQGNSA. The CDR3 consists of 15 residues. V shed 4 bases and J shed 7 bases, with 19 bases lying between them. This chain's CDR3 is CASSSQQGTVGGYTF. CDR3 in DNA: TGTGCCAGCAGCTCACAACAGGGTACAGTCGGTGGCTACACCTTC.

The CDR3 loop is CASSLGRGRTEAFF. CDR3 DNA sequence: TGTGCCAGCAGCTTGGGGCGGGGACGGACTGAAGCTTTCTTT. The chain employs TRBV5-4 and TRBJ1-1; D is possibly TRBD1 (5 bases). The germline gives CDR1 SGHNT, CDR2 YYREEE (reference sequence). V was trimmed by 0 bases and J by 5 bases, leaving 11 bases between them. The CDR3 loop spans 14 amino acids.